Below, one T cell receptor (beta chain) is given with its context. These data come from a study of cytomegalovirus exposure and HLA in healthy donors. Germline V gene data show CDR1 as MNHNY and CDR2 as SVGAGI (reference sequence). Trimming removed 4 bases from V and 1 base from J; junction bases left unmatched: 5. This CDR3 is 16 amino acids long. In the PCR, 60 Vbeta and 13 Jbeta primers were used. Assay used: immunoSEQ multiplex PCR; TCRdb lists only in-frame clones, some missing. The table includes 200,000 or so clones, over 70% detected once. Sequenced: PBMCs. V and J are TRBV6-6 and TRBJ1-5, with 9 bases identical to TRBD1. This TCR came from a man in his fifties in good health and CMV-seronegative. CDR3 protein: CASSSETGGSNQPQHF. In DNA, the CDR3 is TGTGCCAGCAGTTCGGAGACAGGGGGGAGCAATCAGCCCCAGCATTTT.